This TCR beta chain was sequenced in a study of blood T cell repertoires in COVID-19. About the research overall: Samples came from the United States, Italy and Spain, spanning acute and convalescent COVID-19. In each case, the material was cDNA or gDNA derived from T cells, B-cell-depleted T cells, or PBMCs.

CDR3 size: 16 residues. Germline CDR1 SGHRS, CDR2 YFSETQ. Trimming stripped 4 bases from V and 0 bases from J, with 16 bases between. This clone came up once. Methods used by the authors: Amplifying reference gene primers gave estimates of nucleated cell counts. Assay used: immunoSEQ multiplex PCR; TCRdb lists only in-frame clones, some missing. That table supplies the V and J calls and clone size; D and trimming were determined from the DNA. This table holds 45,000 or so clones, about 90% found once. This TCR was sampled from a man older than 75 with acute or convalescent COVID-19. Material: peripheral blood. The chain combines TRBV5-1 with TRBJ1-2, with D perhaps matching TRBD1 (5 bases). The CDR3 region is CASSPGLGEANYGYTF. The DNA for the CDR3 is TGCGCCAGCAGCCCGGGACTTGGAGAGGCTAACTATGGCTACACCTTC.